This is a list of T cell receptor beta chains from one sample in a study of T cell responses to AZD1222 COVID-19 vaccine. Profiling relied on immunoSEQ multiplex PCR, and the TCRdb table lists in-frame clones only, not all of them. The repertoire holds approximately 140,000 clones, with roughly nine tenths as singletons. The specimen comprised peripheral blood, sampled on day 0 of AZD1222 vaccination. These receptors were obtained from an adult in good health. Both conserved end residues are part of each CDR3. D genes are given only for firm matches.

d_gene	v_gene	j_gene	CDR3nt	CDR3aa
TRBD1	TRBV2	TRBJ2-2	TGTGCCAGCGGCGCAGGGGGCTACTCACGCGGGGAGCTGTTTTTT	CASGAGGYSRGELFF
TRBD2	TRBV6-6	TRBJ2-1	TGTGCCAGCAGTTACTCAGGGACTAGCGGGAGCTTTGAGCAGTTCTTC	CASSYSGTSGSFEQFF
TRBD1	TRBV4-3	TRBJ1-4	TGCGCCAGCAGCCAAGATCTCGCGCAGGGGGGTCCTGAAAAACTGTTTTTT	CASSQDLAQGGPEKLFF
-	TRBV10-3	TRBJ1-1	TGTGCCATTTCCGCCAGTGTGAACACTGAAGCTTTCTTT	CAISASVNTEAFF
-	TRBV6-5	TRBJ1-2	TGTGCCAGCAGCCAATGGGTCGCCTATGGCTACACCTTC	CASSQWVAYGYTF
-	TRBV14	TRBJ2-1	TGTGCCAGCAGCCGGGATTCTTGGAGTTGGTATGAGCAGTTCTTC	CASSRDSWSWYEQFF
-	TRBV5-4	TRBJ2-3	TGTGCCAGCAGCCCTAATGGCCCGAGGGGTTTAGATACGCAGTATTTT	CASSPNGPRGLDTQYF
TRBD2	TRBV7-2	TRBJ2-1	TGTGCCAGCAACCCTTCCGGGGGAGGGCCTTACGAGCAGTTCTTC	CASNPSGGGPYEQFF
TRBD1	TRBV7-8	TRBJ1-5	TGTGCCAGCAGCTTAGCCGGGACAGGGCCTAAGGATAGTCAGCCCCAGCATTTT	CASSLAGTGPKDSQPQHF
TRBD1	TRBV29-1	TRBJ1-2	TGCAGCGTTGAGGACAGGACCCCTAACTATGGCTACACCTTC	CSVEDRTPNYGYTF
TRBD2	TRBV5-6	TRBJ2-7	TGTGCCAGCAGCTTTGCCGGGACTAGCGGGTCAGTGGGGGAGCAGTACTTC	CASSFAGTSGSVGEQYF
-	TRBV7-8	TRBJ1-3	TGTGCCAGCAGCTTAACTGGCACATCGGCGGGGGGAAACACCATATATTTT	CASSLTGTSAGGNTIYF
-	TRBV6-5	TRBJ1-1	TGTGCCAGCAGCCGGAGGATAGGCACTGAAGCTTTCTTT	CASSRRIGTEAFF
-	TRBV20-1	TRBJ2-7	TGCAGTGCTAGTATTGGCCTGAACTACGAGCAGTACTTC	CSASIGLNYEQYF
-	TRBV5-4	TRBJ1-2	TGTGCCAGCAGCTTGGCTCCAGGGGAAGGGGAATATGGCTACACCTTC	CASSLAPGEGEYGYTF
TRBD2	TRBV2	TRBJ2-1	TGTGCCAGCAGTTTACTAGCGGGGGGTCCCTACAATGAGCAGTTCTTC	CASSLLAGGPYNEQFF
TRBD2	TRBV28	TRBJ2-1	TGTGCCAGCAGCATGACTAGCGGGTGGCTGCAGTTCTTC	CASSMTSGWLQFF
-	TRBV5-1	TRBJ2-2	TGCGCCAGCAGCTTGGGTTCAGCCGCGAACACCGGGGAGCTGTTTTTT	CASSLGSAANTGELFF
TRBD1	TRBV7-2	TRBJ2-7	TGTGCCAGCAGCTTAGGGGGACAGGACTACGAGCAGTACTTC	CASSLGGQDYEQYF
TRBD1	TRBV4-2	TRBJ1-6	TGTGCCAGCAGCCAGGGACAGTTGGACGATGGGTCACCCCTCCACTTT	CASSQGQLDDGSPLHF
-	TRBV28	TRBJ1-2	TGTGCCAGCAGTTTAGGGGGACGAACCCTCTATGGCTACACCTTC	CASSLGGRTLYGYTF
-	TRBV6-5	TRBJ2-7	TGTGCCAGCAAAATGACAGCTTTACTGTACGAGCAGTACTTC	CASKMTALLYEQYF
-	TRBV11-2	TRBJ2-1	TGTGCCAGCAGCTTTGTAAGCGTAGACAATGAGCAGTTCTTC	CASSFVSVDNEQFF
TRBD1	TRBV5-4	TRBJ2-1	TGTGCCAGCAGCGCCACAGGGGGCGAGCAGTTCTTC	CASSATGGEQFF
-	TRBV19	TRBJ1-5	TGTGCCAGTAGTATATCGGCAGGCAATCAGCCCCAGCATTTT	CASSISAGNQPQHF
TRBD1	TRBV28	TRBJ2-2	TGTGCCAGCAGTTCCAACAGGGGCACCGGGGAGCTGTTTTTT	CASSSNRGTGELFF
TRBD2	TRBV25-1	TRBJ2-5	TGTGCCAGCAGTGACCCGGGACTAGCGAGGGAGACCCAGTACTTC	CASSDPGLARETQYF
TRBD2	TRBV10-3	TRBJ2-1	TGTGCCATCAGTGAGCCGGGGGGAACTAATGAGCAGTTCTTC	CAISEPGGTNEQFF
TRBD1	TRBV18	TRBJ1-5	TGTGCCAGCTCAGGACCCCCGGGACAGGGTAATCAGCCCCAGCATTTT	CASSGPPGQGNQPQHF
-	TRBV5-1	TRBJ2-1	TGCGCCAGCAGCTTGGACCCGCCGGGACAGAGGAGCGGGGGGTTCTTC	CASSLDPPGQRSGGFF
TRBD1	TRBV28	TRBJ2-7	TGTGCCAGCAGTCCAATTCCAGGGGGCTCCTACGAGCAGTACTTC	CASSPIPGGSYEQYF